The source of this T cell receptor (beta chain) is a study of T cell changes during pregnancy in multiple sclerosis. The length of the CDR3 is 15 residues. V was clipped by 4 bases and J by 6 bases; unmatched bases: 5. CDR1 and CDR2 from the germline V gene are SGHTA and FQGNSA. Some clones are missing from TCRdb's copy, which holds only in-frame ones; the method was immunoSEQ multiplex PCR. The data contain about 51,000 clones, about 92% of them singletons. The genes are TRBV7-2 and TRBJ2-2; 10 positions agree with TRBD1. The source of this sequence is a female donor with multiple sclerosis, enrolled in a pregnancy study. Sequenced here: CD4+ T cells from peripheral blood mononuclear cells, sampled in the third trimester of pregnancy. The CDR3 DNA is TGTGCCAGCAGCTCCGGACAGGGGGTTTCCGGGGAGCTGTTTTTT. Its protein is CASSSGQGVSGELFF.